These 5 T cell receptor beta chains were all obtained from the same sample, sequenced in a study of blood T cell repertoires in COVID-19. Measured with immunoSEQ multiplex PCR; TCRdb has only the in-frame clones, and not every one. The data show 200,000 to 300,000 clones, about 86% seen once. The sample consisted of peripheral blood. The receptors were sampled from a woman older than 75 with acute or convalescent COVID-19.

The V gene is TRBV6-5, the J gene TRBJ2-5, with 9 positions matching TRBD2. The CDR3 consists of 16 residues. Losses at the gene ends were 0 bases for V and 3 bases for J; bases not matched to a gene: 5. CDR1 and CDR2 from the germline V gene are MNHEY and SVGAGI. DNA of the CDR3: TGTGCCAGCAGTTACTCGACGGCGGGGGGGGAAGAGACCCAGTACTTC. Translating gives CASSYSTAGGEETQYF.

The rearrangement uses TRBV6-2 or TRBV6-3 and TRBJ1-5, with 7 bases aligning to TRBD1. The CDR3 consists of 12 residues. Per germline, CDR1 MNHEY and CDR2 SVGEGT. After removal of 0 bases from V and 12 bases from J, the junction contained 2 bases not matched to a gene. The CDR3 coding sequence is TGTGCCAGCAGTTACTCGACAGGGCTCCAGCATTTT. It specifies CASSYSTGLQHF.

The rearrangement joins TRBV28 to TRBJ1-5, with 7 bases aligning to TRBD1. V lost 2 bases and J lost 7; bases outside the gene matches: 11. Germline V CDR1 and CDR2: MDHEN, SYDVKM. This CDR3 region has 16 residues. Written as DNA, the CDR3 is TGTGCCAGCAGTTTAGTTCAGGGGGGCCGGGGGCAGCCCCAGCATTTT. It yields the protein CASSLVQGGRGQPQHF.

The V call is TRBV6-5, the J call TRBJ2-4; TRBD1 matches at 7 bases. Germline V gene data show CDR1 as MNHEY and CDR2 as SVGAGI. V was clipped by 6 bases and J by 7 bases; unmatched bases: 6. The CDR3 runs 13 residues. In DNA, the CDR3 is TGTGCCAGCAGAGAGACAGGGATCAACATTCAGTACTTC. Translation gives CASRETGINIQYF.

The V and J genes are TRBV5-6 and TRBJ2-5, with 7 bases identical to TRBD2. V gave up 7 bases and J gave up 5 bases; unmatched junction bases: 5. In germline, CDR1 is SGHDT, CDR2 YYEEEE. The CDR3 length is 12 residues. CDR3 nucleotides: TGTGCCAGCTCTAGCGGTTCGGAGACCCAGTACTTC. Translated: CASSSGSETQYF.